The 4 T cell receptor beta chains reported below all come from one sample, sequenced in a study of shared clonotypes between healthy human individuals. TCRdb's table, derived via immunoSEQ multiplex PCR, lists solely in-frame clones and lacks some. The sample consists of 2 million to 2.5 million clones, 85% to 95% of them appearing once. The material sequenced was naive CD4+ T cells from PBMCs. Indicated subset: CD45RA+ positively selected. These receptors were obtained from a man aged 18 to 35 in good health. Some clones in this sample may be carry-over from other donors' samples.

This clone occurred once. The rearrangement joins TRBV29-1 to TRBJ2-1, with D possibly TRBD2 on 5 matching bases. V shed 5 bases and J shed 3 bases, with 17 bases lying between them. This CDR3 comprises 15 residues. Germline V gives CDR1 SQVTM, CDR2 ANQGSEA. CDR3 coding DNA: TGCAGCGTTCTTCTATCGGGGAAGTTCTACAATGAGCAGTTCTTC. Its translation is CSVLLSGKFYNEQFF.

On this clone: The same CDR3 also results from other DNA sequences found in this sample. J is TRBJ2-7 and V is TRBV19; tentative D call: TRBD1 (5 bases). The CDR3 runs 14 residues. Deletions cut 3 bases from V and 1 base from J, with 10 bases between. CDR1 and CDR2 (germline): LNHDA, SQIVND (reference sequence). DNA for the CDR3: TGTGCCAGTAGTATTGGCCAGGGTTCCTACGAGCAGTACTTC. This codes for CASSIGQGSYEQYF.

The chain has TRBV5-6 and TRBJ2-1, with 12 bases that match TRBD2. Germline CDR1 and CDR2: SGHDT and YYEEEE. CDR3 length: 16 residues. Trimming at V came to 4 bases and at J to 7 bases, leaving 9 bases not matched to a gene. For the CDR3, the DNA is TGTGCCAGCAGCCCTCCTAGCGGGAGGGTTTTTAATGAGCAGTTCTTC. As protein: CASSPPSGRVFNEQFF. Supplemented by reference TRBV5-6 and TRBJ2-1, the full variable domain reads DAGVTQSPTHLIKTRGQQVTLRCSPKSGHDTVSWYQQALGQGPQFIFQYYEEEERQRGNFPDRFSGHQFPNYSSELNVNALLLGDSALYLCASSPPSGRVFNEQFFGPGTRLTVL.

The CDR3 DNA reads as TGTGCCAGCAGCGTAGGAAGAGAATCCTACAATGAGCAGTTCTTC. This gives the protein CASSVGRESYNEQFF. V usage is TRBV9 and J usage is TRBJ2-1; no clear D gene. Trimming took off 0 bases at V and 1 base at J, with 8 bases between the two ends. Germline V lookup: CDR1 SGDLS, CDR2 YYNGEE. The length of the CDR3 is 15 residues.